This entry features one TCR beta chain sequence. This sample is drawn from a study of blood T cell repertoires in COVID-19. Across the study: COVID-19 samples from acute and convalescent phases originated in the United States, Italy and Spain. In each case, the material was cDNA or gDNA derived from T cells, B-cell-depleted T cells, or PBMCs.

V was trimmed by 5 bases and J by 2 bases, leaving 13 bases between them. The CDR3 sequence is 14 residues long. Germline V gene data show CDR1 as MDHEN and CDR2 as SYDVKM. Authors' data handling: From reference gene primer amplification, estimates of nucleated cell counts were derived. TCRdb's table, derived via immunoSEQ multiplex PCR, lists solely in-frame clones and lacks some. V, J and clone size are taken as reported in that table, and D and trimming were inferred from the DNA itself. The repertoire includes 30,000 to 35,000 clones, over 75% of them detected once, and 7.9% sits in the top ten. Patients from Seattle were sampled longitudinally, starting during active infection.

The sample consisted of peripheral blood. This chain links TRBV28 with TRBJ2-7, with D unresolved. This clonotype was sampled from a man in his 60s with COVID-19, enrolled during active disease. Here the CDR3 DNA reads TGTGCCAGCAGTCCCCTTGGGCCCACCTACGAGCAGTACTTC. It codes for CASSPLGPTYEQYF.